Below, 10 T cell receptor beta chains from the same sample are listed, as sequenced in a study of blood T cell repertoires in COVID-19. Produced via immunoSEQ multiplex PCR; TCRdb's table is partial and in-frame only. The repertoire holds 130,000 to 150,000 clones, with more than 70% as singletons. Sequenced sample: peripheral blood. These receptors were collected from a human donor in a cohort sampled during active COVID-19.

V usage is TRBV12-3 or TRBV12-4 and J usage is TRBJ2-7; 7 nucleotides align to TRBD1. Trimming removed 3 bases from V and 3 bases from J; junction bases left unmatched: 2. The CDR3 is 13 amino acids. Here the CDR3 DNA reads TGTGCCAGCAGTTTCAGGGGGAGCTACGAGCAGTACTTC. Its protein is CASSFRGSYEQYF.

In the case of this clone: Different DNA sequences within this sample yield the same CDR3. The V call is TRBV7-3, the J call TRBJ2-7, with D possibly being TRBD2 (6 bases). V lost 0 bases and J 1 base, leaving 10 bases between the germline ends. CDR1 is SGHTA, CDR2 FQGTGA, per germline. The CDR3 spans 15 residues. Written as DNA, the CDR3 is TGTGCCAGCAGCTTAACGGGAGGAGGATCCTACGAGCAGTACTTC. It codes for CASSLTGGGSYEQYF.

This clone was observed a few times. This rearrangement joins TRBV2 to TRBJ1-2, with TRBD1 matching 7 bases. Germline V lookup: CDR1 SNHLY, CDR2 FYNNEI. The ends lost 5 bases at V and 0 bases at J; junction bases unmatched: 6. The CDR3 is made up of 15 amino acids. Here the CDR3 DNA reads TGTGCCAGCAGTCCCCGGACAGGAGCTAACTATGGCTACACCTTC. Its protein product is CASSPRTGANYGYTF.

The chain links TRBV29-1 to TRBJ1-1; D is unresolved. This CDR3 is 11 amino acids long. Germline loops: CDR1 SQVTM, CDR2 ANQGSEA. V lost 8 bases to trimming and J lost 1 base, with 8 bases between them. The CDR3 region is CSIHRNTEAFF. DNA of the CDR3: TGCAGCATCCACAGGAACACTGAAGCTTTCTTT.

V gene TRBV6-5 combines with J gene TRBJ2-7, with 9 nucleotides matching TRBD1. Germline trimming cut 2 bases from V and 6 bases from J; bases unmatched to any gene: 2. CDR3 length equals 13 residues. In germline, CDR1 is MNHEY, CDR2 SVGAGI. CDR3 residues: CASSYDRGTEQYF. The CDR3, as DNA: TGTGCCAGCAGTTACGACAGGGGGACCGAGCAGTACTTC.

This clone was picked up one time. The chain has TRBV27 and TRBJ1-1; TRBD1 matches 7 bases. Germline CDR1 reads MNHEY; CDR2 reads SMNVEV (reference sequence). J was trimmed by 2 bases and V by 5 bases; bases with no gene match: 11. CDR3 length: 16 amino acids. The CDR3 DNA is TGTGCCAGCAGTCGCCGGGACAGCTACTCTAACACTGAAGCTTTCTTT. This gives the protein CASSRRDSYSNTEAFF.

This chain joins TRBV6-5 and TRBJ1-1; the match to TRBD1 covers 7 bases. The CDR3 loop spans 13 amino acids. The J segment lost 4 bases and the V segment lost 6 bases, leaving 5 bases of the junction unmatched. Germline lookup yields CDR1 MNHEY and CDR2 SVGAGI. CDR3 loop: CASRRQGGTEAFF. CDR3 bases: TGTGCCAGCAGGAGACAGGGTGGCACTGAAGCTTTCTTT.

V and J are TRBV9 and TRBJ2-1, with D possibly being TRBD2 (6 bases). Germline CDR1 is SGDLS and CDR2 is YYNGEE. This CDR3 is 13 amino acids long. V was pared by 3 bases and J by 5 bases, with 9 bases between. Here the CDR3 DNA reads TGTGCCAGCAGCGCGGGACTCCACAATGAGCAGTTCTTC. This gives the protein CASSAGLHNEQFF. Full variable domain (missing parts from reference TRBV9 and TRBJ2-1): DSGVTQTPKHLITATGQRVTLRCSPRSGDLSVYWYQQSLDQGLQFLIQYYNGEERAKGNILERFSAQQFPDLHSELNLSSLELGDSALYFCASSAGLHNEQFFGPGTRLTVL.

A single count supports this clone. CDR3 nucleotides: TGCGCCAGCACCATTCCGAGGAACACCGGGGAGCTGTTTTTT. It encodes CASTIPRNTGELFF. The chain is built from TRBV10-2 and TRBJ2-2; D is uncertain. The CDR3 has 14 amino acids. Trimming left V 7 bases short and J 1 base short, with 10 bases between. Germline lookup yields CDR1 WSHSY and CDR2 SAAADI.

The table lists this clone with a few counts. CDR3: CASSRTQGGNSPLHF. The CDR3 nucleotides are TGCGCCAGCAGCCGAACACAGGGTGGGAATTCACCCCTCCACTTT. The rearrangement joins TRBV4-3 to TRBJ1-6; weak D call: TRBD1 (6 bases). V lost 4 bases and J 7 bases, leaving 14 bases between the germline ends. The CDR3 length is 15 residues. Germline CDR1 LGHNA, CDR2 YSLEER.